The rows below give T cell receptor beta chains drawn from one sample of a study of shared clonotypes between healthy human individuals. Assay: immunoSEQ multiplex PCR; the TCRdb copy retains only in-frame clones and omits some. The sample lists about 1.1 million clones, about 80% occurring once. The sample comprised memory CD4+ T cells from PBMCs. These TCRs come from a man between 18 and 35 years old in good health. Some clones in this sample may be carry-over from other donors' samples. CDR3s include the opening cysteine and the closing phenylalanine or tryptophan. D genes are given only for firm matches.

J gene | V gene | D gene | CDR3 protein
TRBJ2-7 | TRBV28 | . | CASSPGNRPYEQYF
TRBJ2-5 | TRBV20-1 | . | CSAGGRETQYF
TRBJ2-1 | TRBV27 | TRBD1 | CASSLKTGTDNEQFF
TRBJ2-1 | TRBV7-3 | TRBD2 | CASSFAGTSGYNEQFF
TRBJ1-2 | TRBV6-1 | TRBD1 | CASSSTGTGGNGYTF
TRBJ1-1 | TRBV7-2 | . | CASSQRTVRVPMNTEAFF
TRBJ1-4 | TRBV5-1 | . | CASGEDTGEKLFF
TRBJ1-4 | TRBV27 | TRBD1 | CASSFRRTGSVHEKLFF
TRBJ2-1 | TRBV5-1 | . | CASSSASLGGEQFF
TRBJ2-7 | TRBV10-2 | . | CASKRVAGPYEQYF
TRBJ1-4 | TRBV4-2 | . | CASSQLIQGPNEKLFF
TRBJ2-1 | TRBV5-4 | TRBD2 | CASSKDGLGNNEQFF